The 19 T cell receptor beta chains reported below all come from one sample, sequenced in a study of blood T cell repertoires in COVID-19. Sequencing was performed with immunoSEQ multiplex PCR; in TCRdb, only in-frame clones are kept and a portion is missing. Of about 310,000 clones listed, about nine tenths are singletons. The sequenced sample consisted of peripheral blood. These receptor sequences come from a man in his fifties or sixties with active or convalescent COVID-19.

The chain employs TRBV18 and TRBJ2-3; D is perhaps TRBD1 (5 bases). Trimming shortened V by 8 bases and J by 4 bases, and 22 bases separated the two germline ends. Germline V gene sequence: CDR1 KGHSH, CDR2 LQKENI. The CDR3 loop spans 16 amino acids. CDR3: CASKLPQGFPADTQYF. DNA for the CDR3: TGTGCCAGCAAACTCCCGCAGGGTTTTCCCGCAGATACGCAGTATTTT.

V usage is TRBV27 and J usage is TRBJ2-2; D is unclear. The CDR3 is made up of 13 amino acids. V lost 8 bases and J lost 4, with 11 bases in between. In germline, CDR1 is MNHEY, CDR2 SMNVEV (reference sequence). CDR3 protein: CASSYYLTGELFF. The CDR3 bases are TGTGCCAGCTCCTACTACCTCACCGGGGAGCTGTTTTTT.

In nucleotides, the CDR3 is TGTGCCAGCAAGCCGGGGACAGGGAATGAAAAACTGTTTTTT. Its protein product is CASKPGTGNEKLFF. The chain carries TRBV11-2 and TRBJ1-4; 9 bases agree with TRBD1. CDR1 is SGHAT and CDR2 is FQNNGV in the germline V gene. The CDR3 totals 14 residues. The trim removed 7 bases at V and 5 bases at J, leaving 5 bases unmatched. Full variable domain (missing parts from reference TRBV11-2 and TRBJ1-4): EAGVAQSPRYKIIEKRQSVAFWCNPISGHATLYWYQQILGQGPKLLIQFQNNGVVDDSQLPKDRFSAERLKGVDSTLKIQPAKLEDSAVYLCASKPGTGNEKLFFGSGTQLSVL.

The chain employs TRBV5-1 and TRBJ1-3; 9 bases match TRBD1. After removal of 3 bases from V and 0 bases from J, the junction contained 13 bases not matched to a gene. The CDR3 is 19 amino acids. The V gene's germline CDR1 is SGHRS and CDR2 YFSETQ. The CDR3 here is CASSSVPGQGQSSGNTIYF. The CDR3 DNA follows: TGCGCCAGCAGCTCGGTCCCGGGACAGGGTCAGAGCTCTGGAAACACCATATATTTT.

For the CDR3, the DNA is TGCGCCAGCAGGTTTGGACTTACCAACGAGCAGTACTTC. Protein sequence: CASRFGLTNEQYF. The chain joins TRBV5-1 to TRBJ2-7, with D perhaps TRBD2 (5 bases). The CDR3 consists of 13 residues. V was cut by 5 bases and J by 5 bases, with 14 bases left in between. Germline V gene lookup returns CDR1 SGHRS and CDR2 YFSETQ.

This clone was recorded once. The V and J genes are TRBV7-9 and TRBJ1-4, with D uncertain. The length of the CDR3 is 15 residues. Between the trimmed V and J ends, which lost 5 bases and 0 bases, there was a span of 10 bases. From germline, CDR1 is SEHNR and CDR2 FQNEAQ (reference sequence). CDR3 residues: CASSPSATTNEKLFF. The CDR3, as DNA: TGTGCCAGCAGCCCGAGTGCGACAACTAATGAAAAACTGTTTTTT.

The chain links TRBV2 to TRBJ2-7; D call uncertain. The germline V and J ends were trimmed by 4 bases and 0 bases, with 10 bases remaining between them. This CDR3 has 14 residues. The germline V gene has CDR1 SNHLY and CDR2 FYNNEI. The CDR3 is CASSVGSFSYEQYF. The CDR3 nucleotides read TGTGCCAGCAGTGTCGGTTCTTTCTCCTACGAGCAGTACTTC.

In DNA form, the CDR3 reads TGTGCCATCAGTGAGTCGGCTAGCGTTGCCTACGAGCAGTACTTC. This codes for CAISESASVAYEQYF. The chain carries TRBV10-3 and TRBJ2-7; possible D gene TRBD2, 6 bases. CDR3 length: 15 amino acids. Germline V gene lookup returns CDR1 ENHRY and CDR2 SYGVKD. With 0 bases removed from V and 2 bases from J, the gap between germline ends came to 11 bases.

CDR3 sequence: CSAVNGVAGVWEQFF. Written as DNA, the CDR3 is TGCAGCGCTGTCAACGGGGTAGCGGGAGTTTGGGAGCAGTTCTTC. The V call is TRBV29-1, the J call TRBJ2-1, with 9 bases fitting TRBD2. Germline lookup yields CDR1 SQVTM and CDR2 ANQGSEA. The CDR3 is made up of 15 amino acids. V shed 7 bases and J 10 bases; nucleotides not matched to a gene: 17.

The gene calls are TRBV7-3 and TRBJ2-5, with a weak D call TRBD2 (7 bases). V lost 2 bases to trimming and J lost 2 bases, with 21 bases between them. Germline V gene sequence: CDR1 SGHTA, CDR2 FQGTGA. There are 18 residues in the CDR3. The CDR3 bases are TGTGCCAGCAGCTTACTTCTACAGGGCGGGAGTGAGCAAGAGACCCAGTACTTC. Residues: CASSLLLQGGSEQETQYF.

The CDR3 region is CASSPTGGHEQFF. DNA of the CDR3: TGTGCCAGCAGCCCGACAGGGGGCCATGAGCAGTTCTTC. The chain carries TRBV9 and TRBJ2-1; 10 bases match TRBD1. J gave up 8 bases and V 4 bases, and 3 bases lay outside the gene matches. Germline CDR1 SGDLS, CDR2 YYNGEE. The CDR3 is made up of 13 amino acids.

The V gene is TRBV18, the J gene TRBJ2-1, with D tentatively TRBD2 (5 bases). The ends were cut back, 3 bases at V and 0 bases at J, with 6 bases in the middle. Germline lookup yields CDR1 KGHSH and CDR2 LQKENI. The CDR3 is 14 residues long. CDR3 amino acids: CASSPRDSYNEQFF. In nucleotides, the CDR3 is TGTGCCAGCTCACCCCGGGACTCCTACAATGAGCAGTTCTTC. Full variable domain (rest looked up from reference TRBV18 and TRBJ2-1): NAGVMQNPRHLVRRRGQEARLRCSPMKGHSHVYWYRQLPEEGLKFMVYLQKENIIDESGMPKERFSAEFPKEGPSILRIQQVVRGDSAAYFCASSPRDSYNEQFFGPGTRLTVL.

The chain has TRBV27 and TRBJ2-1, with 9 bases fitting TRBD2. CDR1 and CDR2 from the germline V gene are MNHEY and SMNVEV (reference sequence). J gave up 0 bases and V 7 bases, and 13 bases lay outside the gene matches. The CDR3 consists of 18 residues. CDR3 loop: CASKDRGGVMSSYNEQFF. The CDR3 bases are TGTGCCAGCAAGGATCGCGGGGGGGTTATGAGCTCCTACAATGAGCAGTTCTTC.

This clone was seen a few times. The chain joins TRBV20-1 to TRBJ2-3, with D unresolved. The V gene lost 5 bases and the J gene lost 6 bases, with 9 bases spanning the gap. The CDR3 is 11 residues long. In germline, CDR1 is DFQATT, CDR2 SNEGSKA (reference sequence). In DNA form, the CDR3 reads TGCAGTGCTCCCCGGTGGGATACGCAGTATTTT. Translated, it gives CSAPRWDTQYF.

This clone was observed a single time. The chain joins TRBV30 to TRBJ1-4, with 8 bases matching TRBD1. This CDR3 is 13 amino acids long. J lost 7 bases, V lost 5 bases, and 6 bases had no gene match. From germline, CDR1 is GTSNPN and CDR2 SVGIG (reference sequence). CDR3 sequence (DNA): TGTGCCTGGTCAGGGGGCCTGGGTGAAAAACTGTTTTTT. Translated: CAWSGGLGEKLFF. Filled out from reference TRBV30 and TRBJ1-4, the complete variable domain reads SQTIHQWPATLVQPVGSPLSLECTVEGTSNPNLYWYRQAAGRGLQLLFYSVGIGQISSEVPQNLSASRPQDRQFILSSKKLLLSDSGFYLCAWSGGLGEKLFFGSGTQLSVL.

The genes are TRBV3-1 (or the pseudogene TRBV3-2) and TRBJ1-1; TRBD1 aligns across 7 bases. This CDR3 is built from 16 residues. Germline V gives CDR1 LGHDT, CDR2 YNNKEL (reference sequence). V shed 4 bases, J shed 3 bases, and the junction held 11 bases outside the gene matches. The CDR3 nucleotides read TGTGCCAGCAGCCCTCCTGGGTACAGGGGTTACACTGAAGCTTTCTTT. Protein product: CASSPPGYRGYTEAFF.

The rearrangement links TRBV5-4 to TRBJ2-5, with 9 bases that match TRBD2. There are 16 residues in the CDR3. V lost 0 bases, J lost 5 bases, and 8 bases stayed unmatched. The germline CDR1 and CDR2 sequences are SGHNT and YYREEE (reference sequence). This CDR3 is CASSLGRVAGEETQYF. Here the CDR3 DNA reads TGTGCCAGCAGCTTGGGCAGGGTAGCGGGAGAGGAGACCCAGTACTTC.

V and J are TRBV3-1 (or the pseudogene TRBV3-2) and TRBJ2-3; D is perhaps TRBD2 (5 bases). CDR3 length equals 12 residues. Trimming cost V 5 bases and J 6 bases, with 9 bases left between them. CDR1 and CDR2 (germline): LGHDT, YNNKEL (reference sequence). The CDR3 coding sequence is TGTGCCAGCAGCGTACTAGGGGATACGCAGTATTTT. As protein: CASSVLGDTQYF.

The chain links TRBV5-1 to TRBJ1-1, with 9 bases matching TRBD1. After removal of 3 bases from V and 7 bases from J, the junction contained 7 bases not matched to a gene. The CDR3 has 14 amino acids. Germline CDR1 SGHRS, CDR2 YFSETQ. In DNA, the CDR3 is TGCGCCAGCAGCTCATTACAGGGGGCGGATGAAGCTTTCTTT. This translates into CASSSLQGADEAFF.